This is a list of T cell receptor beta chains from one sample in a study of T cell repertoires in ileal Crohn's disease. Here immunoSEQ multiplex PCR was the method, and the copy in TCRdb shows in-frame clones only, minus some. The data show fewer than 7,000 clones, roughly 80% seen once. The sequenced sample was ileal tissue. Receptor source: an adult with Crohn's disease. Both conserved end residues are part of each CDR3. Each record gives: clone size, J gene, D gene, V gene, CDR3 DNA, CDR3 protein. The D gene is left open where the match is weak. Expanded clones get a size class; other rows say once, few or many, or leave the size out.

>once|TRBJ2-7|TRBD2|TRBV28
TGTGCCAGCAACTCGGGAGGGGTCCACGAGCAGTACTTC
CASNSGGVHEQYF
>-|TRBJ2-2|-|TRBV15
TGTGCCACCAGCAGAGGCAGGGTAGGCACCGGGGAGCTGTTTTTT
CATSRGRVGTGELFF
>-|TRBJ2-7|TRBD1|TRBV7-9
TGTGCCAGCAGCTCCCCCGTGGACAGGGGCTACGAGCAGTACTTC
CASSSPVDRGYEQYF
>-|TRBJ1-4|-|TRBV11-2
TGTGCCAGCAGCCCCCCGGGATCCGGAGGCGAAAAACTGTTTTTT
CASSPPGSGGEKLFF
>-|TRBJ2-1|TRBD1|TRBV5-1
TGCGCCAGCAGCTTCGGACAGGTATACAATGAGCAGTTCTTC
CASSFGQVYNEQFF
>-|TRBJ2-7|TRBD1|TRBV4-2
TGTGCCAGCAGCCAAGATGGGACAGGGGGCTACGAGCAGTACTTC
CASSQDGTGGYEQYF
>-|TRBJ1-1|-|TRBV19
TGTGCCTGCATTGGAGGGGTGAGGGACACTGAAGCTTTCTTT
CACIGGVRDTEAFF
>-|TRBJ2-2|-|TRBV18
TGTGCCAGCTCACCCGAGGGTCGAAGGACCGGGGAGCTGTTTTTT
CASSPEGRRTGELFF
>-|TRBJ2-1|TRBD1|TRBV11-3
TGTGCCAGCGGACAGGGGGCGCACAATGAGCAGTTCTTC
CASGQGAHNEQFF
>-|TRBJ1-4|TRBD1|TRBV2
TGTGCCAGCACTCGATCGGACAGGGGGGAAAAACTGTTTTTT
CASTRSDRGEKLFF
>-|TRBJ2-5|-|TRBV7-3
TGTGCCAGCAGCTTTGGGACTCGAGAGACCCAGTACTTC
CASSFGTRETQYF
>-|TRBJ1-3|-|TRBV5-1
TGCGCCAGCAGCACCGGGGGACTTGGAAACACCATATATTTT
CASSTGGLGNTIYF
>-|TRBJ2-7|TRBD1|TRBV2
TGTGCCAGCAGTGGACAGGGGGGTTACTACGAGCAGTACTTC
CASSGQGGYYEQYF
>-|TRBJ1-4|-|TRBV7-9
TGTGCCAGCAGCAACTACAGGGCAGGAGGAGCTAATGAAAAACTGTTTTTT
CASSNYRAGGANEKLFF
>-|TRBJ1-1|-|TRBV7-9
TGTGCCAGCAGCTGGGCCGGGAACACTGAAGCTTTCTTT
CASSWAGNTEAFF
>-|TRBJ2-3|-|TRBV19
TGTGCCAGTAGTGGGTTAGCGTCGGCGGATACGCAGTATTTT
CASSGLASADTQYF
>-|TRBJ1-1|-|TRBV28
TGTGCCAGCCCCCTGGGGGGGGACACTGAAGCTTTCTTT
CASPLGGDTEAFF
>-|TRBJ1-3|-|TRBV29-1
TGCAGCGTTCACACCCGCTCTGGAAACACCATATATTTT
CSVHTRSGNTIYF
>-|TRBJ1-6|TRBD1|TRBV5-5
TGTGCCAGCAGCCCTACTTATAGGGACAGGGTTCGGGGTTCACCCCTCCACTTT
CASSPTYRDRVRGSPLHF
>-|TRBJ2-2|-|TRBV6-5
TGTGCCACCGGACATAACACCGGGGAGCTGTTTTTT
CATGHNTGELFF
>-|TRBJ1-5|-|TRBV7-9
TGTGCCAGCAGCCCAGGCCTCAGGTCGCAGCCCCAGCATTTT
CASSPGLRSQPQHF
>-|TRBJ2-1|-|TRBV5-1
TGCGCCAGCAGCTTGCACCAAACTAGGTTTGAGCAGTTCTTC
CASSLHQTRFEQFF
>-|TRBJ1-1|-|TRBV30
TGTGCCTGGACCACGGGAGGGAACACTGAAGCTTTCTTT
CAWTTGGNTEAFF
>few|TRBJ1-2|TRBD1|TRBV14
TGTGCCAGCAGCCCTCACAGGGGGAACTATGGCTACACCTTC
CASSPHRGNYGYTF
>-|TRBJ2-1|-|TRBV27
TGTGCCAGCAGACTAGGACCAAGCTCCTACAATGAGCAGTTCTTC
CASRLGPSSYNEQFF
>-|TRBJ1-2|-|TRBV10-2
TGCGCCAGCGGTGAACAGGGTTGGAACTATGGCTACACCTTC
CASGEQGWNYGYTF
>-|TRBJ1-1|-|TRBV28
TGTGCCAGCAGTCCCACGACAGGCGGTTACGCTTTCTTT
CASSPTTGGYAFF
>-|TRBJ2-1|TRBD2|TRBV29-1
TGCAGCGCCACCGGACTAGCGGGAGGGACGGGCAATGAGCAGTTCTTC
CSATGLAGGTGNEQFF
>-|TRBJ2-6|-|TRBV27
TGTGCCAGCAGTTTATTTGGCCCCCGCTCTGGGGCCAACGTCCTGACTTTC
CASSLFGPRSGANVLTF
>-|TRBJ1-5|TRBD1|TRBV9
TGTGCCAGCAGCGTAGGACAGGGGGAACAGCCCCAGCATTTT
CASSVGQGEQPQHF
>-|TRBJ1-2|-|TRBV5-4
TGTGCCAGCAGCTTGTCGGGAGGTCCCTATGGCTACACCTTC
CASSLSGGPYGYTF
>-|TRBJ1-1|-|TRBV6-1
TGTGCCAGCAGTTTGAGGGCTTTGACTGAAGCTTTCTTT
CASSLRALTEAFF
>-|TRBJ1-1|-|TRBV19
TGTGCCAGTAGTATGACAGGCGAAAACACTGAAGCTTTCTTT
CASSMTGENTEAFF
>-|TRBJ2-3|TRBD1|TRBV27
TGTGCCAGCAGAGACAGGGGTCTAAGCACAGATACGCAGTATTTT
CASRDRGLSTDTQYF
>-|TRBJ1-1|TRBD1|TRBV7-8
TGTGCCAGCAGCTTACGGGACAGGGACACTGAAGCTTTCTTT
CASSLRDRDTEAFF
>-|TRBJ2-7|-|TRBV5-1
TGCGCCAGCAGCTCGCGCGACGAGCAGTACTTC
CASSSRDEQYF
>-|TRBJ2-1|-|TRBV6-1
TGTGCCAGCAGCCTTCCCAGGCGCAATGAGCAGTTCTTC
CASSLPRRNEQFF
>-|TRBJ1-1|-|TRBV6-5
TGTGCCAGCAGTTACTTGGGCGAACAGGGTGCTGAAGCTTTCTTT
CASSYLGEQGAEAFF
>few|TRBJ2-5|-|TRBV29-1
TGCAGCGTCCGACACGAGGGAGAGACCCAGTACTTC
CSVRHEGETQYF
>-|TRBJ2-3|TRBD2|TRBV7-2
TGTGCCAGCAGCGTGGGACTAGCGGGAGGAGGTACGCAGTATTTT
CASSVGLAGGGTQYF
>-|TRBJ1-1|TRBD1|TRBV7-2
TGTGCCAGCAGCTTTGGGGGGACAGTCACTGAAGCTTTCTTT
CASSFGGTVTEAFF
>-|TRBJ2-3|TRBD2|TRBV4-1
TGCGCCAGCAGCCAGGGTGTAGCGGGGACTAGCACAGATACGCAGTATTTT
CASSQGVAGTSTDTQYF
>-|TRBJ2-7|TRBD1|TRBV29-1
TGCAGCGTGGGGACAGGGCCCTACGAGCAGTACTTC
CSVGTGPYEQYF
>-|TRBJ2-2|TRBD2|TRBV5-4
TGTGCCAGCAGCCTTAGCGGGAAAAACACCGGGGAGCTGTTTTTT
CASSLSGKNTGELFF
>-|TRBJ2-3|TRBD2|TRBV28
TGTGCCAGCAGTTTGAGGCGGGAGGGGACAGATACGCAGTATTTT
CASSLRREGTDTQYF
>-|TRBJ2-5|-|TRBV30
TGTGCCTGGAGTCTCAGACAGCCGCGGGGTCCGAGACAAGAGACCCAGTACTTC
CAWSLRQPRGPRQETQYF
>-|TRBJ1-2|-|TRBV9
TGTGCCAGCAGCGTAGCGTGGGACTCGACTTTTCCTCGTAATGGCTACACCTTC
CASSVAWDSTFPRNGYTF
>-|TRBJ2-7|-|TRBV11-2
TGTGCCAGCAGCCCAGAGGCAGTCTCCTACGAGCAGTACTTC
CASSPEAVSYEQYF
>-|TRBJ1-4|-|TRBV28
TGTGCCAGCAGTTTCCCTCAGGGATCTAATGAAAAACTGTTTTTT
CASSFPQGSNEKLFF
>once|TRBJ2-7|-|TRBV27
TGTGCCAGCAGTTTGAGGGCGGACGAGCAGTACTTC
CASSLRADEQYF
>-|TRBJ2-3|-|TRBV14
TGTGCCAGCAGCCTTCTTTCTAGCACAGATACGCAGTATTTT
CASSLLSSTDTQYF
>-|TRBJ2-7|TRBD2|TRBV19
TGTGCCAGTAGACTTACTAGCGGGAGCACATACGAGCAGTACTTC
CASRLTSGSTYEQYF